This entry features one T cell receptor (beta chain) sequence. The antigen is not known. Clones were sequenced by immunoSEQ multiplex PCR, and TCRdb holds only the in-frame ones, with some missing. This sample carries 350,000 to 600,000 clones, roughly nine tenths of them seen once, and the ten largest clones take under 2%. Trimming cost V 6 bases and J 6 bases; bases outside gene matches: 10. Germline CDR1 is SGHTA and CDR2 is FQGNSA. This CDR3 has 14 amino acids. The data belong to a study of Ad26.COV2.S vaccination and SARS-CoV-2 variants. General study points: Total responses of T cells may have been underestimated by the analyses of TCR breadth and depth. Comparability of non-spike TCR breadth was observed across vaccine and placebo recipients.

Treatment denoted: around 19 received Ad26.COV2.S at low or high dose, single or two shots; a few received placebo; per-sample allocation not given. Collection of the samples took place on day 63 after the first injection of vaccine or placebo. It was Wuhan-strain SARS-CoV-2 spike that the Ad26 vaccine vector expressed. The sequence derives from a person aged 18 to 59 who received the Ad26.COV2.S COVID-19 vaccine or a placebo. The chain has TRBV7-2 and TRBJ1-1; 7 bases are shared with TRBD1. The input for sequencing was peripheral blood, taken in a trial of Ad26.COV2.S vaccine versus placebo. CDR3 protein: CASRLQTGVPEAFF. The CDR3 nucleotides read TGTGCCAGCAGGCTACAAACAGGGGTTCCTGAAGCTTTCTTT.